This paragraph reports one T cell receptor beta chain. These data are taken from a study of shared clonotypes between healthy human individuals. Positive CCR7 selection of CD45RO-negative cells yielded the naive CD8 cells, and terminally differentiated effector memory CD45RA+ cells were excluded. Assay: immunoSEQ multiplex PCR; the TCRdb copy retains only in-frame clones and omits some. The profile shows some 2,000,000 clones, roughly 94% of them singletons. This sequence originates from a man aged 18 to 35 in good health. Material for sequencing was naive CD8+ T cells sorted from blood.

This CDR3 reads CASSLNAGGDWAGELFF. The CDR3 DNA follows: TGCGCCAGCAGCCTCAACGCAGGGGGAGATTGGGCCGGGGAGCTGTTTTTT. The rearrangement joins TRBV4-1 to TRBJ2-2, with 7 positions matching TRBD1. The CDR3 consists of 17 residues. The V gene's germline CDR1 is MGHRA and CDR2 YSYEKL. J lost 6 bases, V lost 4 bases, and 14 bases had no gene match.